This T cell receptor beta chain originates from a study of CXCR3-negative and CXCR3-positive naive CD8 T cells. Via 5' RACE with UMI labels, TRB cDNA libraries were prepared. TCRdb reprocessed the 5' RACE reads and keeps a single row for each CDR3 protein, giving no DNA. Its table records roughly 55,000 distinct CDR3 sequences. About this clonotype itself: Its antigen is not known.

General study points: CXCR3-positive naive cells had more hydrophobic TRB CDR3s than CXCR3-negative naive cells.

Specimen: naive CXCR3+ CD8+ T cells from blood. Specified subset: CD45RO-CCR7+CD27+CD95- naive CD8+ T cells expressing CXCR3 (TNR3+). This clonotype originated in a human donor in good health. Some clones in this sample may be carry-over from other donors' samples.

This CDR3 reads CASRLTSGADNEQFF. The rearrangement joins TRBV2 to TRBJ2-1; absent DNA, TCRdb's TRBD2 call cannot be checked. The CDR3 runs to 15 residues. Germline V lookup: CDR1 SNHLY, CDR2 FYNNEI.